This T cell receptor beta chain is drawn from a study of response to subunit inactivated influenza vaccine. Study-wide results and caveats: It was suggested by the authors that few new T cells are recruited by each seasonal influenza vaccination.

TCRdb re-called the RT-PCR reads with MiXCR, one entry per CDR3 protein. The profile shows around 530,000 distinct CDR3 sequences, around 11% of them singletons. V shed 1 base and J 8 bases; nucleotides not matched to a gene: 5. Looked up from germline, CDR1 is SGHDT and CDR2 is YYEEEE. This CDR3 contains 14 residues. This clonotype was recorded a few times. Its antigen is unidentified. The specimen comprised PBMCs from blood, sampled on the day of vaccination. The TCR sequence derives from a man in his fifties or sixties who received an inactivated influenza vaccine. The chain uses TRBV5-6 and TRBJ2-1; 8 nucleotides line up with TRBD2. DNA of the CDR3: TGTGCCAGCAGCTTGATCGGGGGGGCCTATGAGCAGTTCTTC. Its protein is CASSLIGGAYEQFF.